Below are 18 T cell receptor beta chains sequenced from a single sample in a study of CD8+ T cells in alopecia areata. cDNA serving as the sequencing template came from extracted, reverse transcribed RNA. TCRdb keeps only in-frame clones here, not all; method: immunoSEQ multiplex PCR. The repertoire includes approximately 160,000 clones, around three fifths of them detected once, and approximately 15% sits in the top ten. As for treatment: oral pan-JAK inhibitor, 5-10 mg twice daily. Source: CD4+ T cells sorted from blood, taken at week 24, from a patient treated with tofacitinib. The source of these receptors is a human donor with alopecia areata.

The chain has TRBV29-1 and TRBJ1-1, with D unclear. The V gene lost 3 bases and the J gene lost 0 bases, with 14 bases spanning the gap. The CDR3 is 15 residues long. Germline CDR1 reads SQVTM; CDR2 reads ANQGSEA. CDR3 in amino acids: CSVEMQLAMNTEAFF. Written as DNA, the CDR3 is TGCAGCGTTGAGATGCAGTTAGCCATGAACACTGAAGCTTTCTTT. The variable domain in full, completed from reference TRBV29-1 and TRBJ1-1, reads SAVISQKPSRDICQRGTSLTIQCQVDSQVTMMFWYRQQPGQSLTLIATANQGSEATYESGFVIDKFPISRPNLTFSTLTVSNMSPEDSSIYLCSVEMQLAMNTEAFFGQGTRLTVV.

The rearrangement links TRBV30 to TRBJ2-1, with TRBD2 identical over 9 bases. The CDR3 length is 16 residues. The germline gives CDR1 GTSNPN, CDR2 SVGIG (reference sequence). V lost 0 bases, J lost 3 bases, and 6 bases stayed unmatched. Here the CDR3 reads CAWSVRSSGNYNEQFF. The CDR3 bases are TGTGCCTGGAGTGTACGGTCTAGCGGGAACTACAATGAGCAGTTCTTC.

This sequence joins TRBV10-2 and TRBJ2-6; TRBD2 matches 7 bases. The CDR3 loop spans 18 amino acids. J lost 0 bases, V lost 2 bases, and 7 bases had no gene match. Germline V CDR1 and CDR2: WSHSY, SAAADI. The CDR3 region has the DNA TGCGCCAGCAGTGAGGGTAGCGGGCCCTACTCTGGGGCCAACGTCCTGACTTTC. Protein product: CASSEGSGPYSGANVLTF.

This chain uses TRBV7-2 with TRBJ2-3; 11 positions match TRBD2. The CDR3 loop spans 13 amino acids. CDR1 SGHTA and CDR2 FQGNSA come from the germline V gene. The J segment lost 10 bases and the V segment lost 4 bases, leaving 4 bases of the junction unmatched. The CDR3 nucleotides are TGTGCCAGCAGCTCCAAGGGACTAGCGGCGCAGTATTTT. This encodes CASSSKGLAAQYF.

The rearrangement links TRBV9 to TRBJ2-5; perhaps D is TRBD1 or TRBD2 (5 bases each). Trimming removed 2 bases at V and 7 bases at J, with 15 bases between. This CDR3 has 14 amino acids. Germline V CDR1 and CDR2: SGDLS, YYNGEE. CDR3: CASSVGPLGGTQYF. The CDR3 DNA reads TGTGCCAGCAGCGTTGGACCCCTTGGGGGGACCCAGTACTTC.

The chain carries TRBV29-1 and TRBJ1-6; D possibly corresponds to TRBD1 (5 bases). Looked up from germline, CDR1 is SQVTM and CDR2 is ANQGSEA. V was pared by 4 bases and J by 7 bases, with 8 bases between. CDR3 length equals 12 residues. CDR3 residues: CSVGGRNSPLHF. CDR3 bases: TGCAGCGTTGGGGGCAGGAATTCACCCCTCCACTTT.

Only a few counts were recorded for this clone. The V gene is TRBV29-1, the J gene TRBJ2-2, with 7 bases that match TRBD1. V lost 7 bases and J lost 4; bases outside the gene matches: 6. The CDR3 is made up of 13 amino acids. Germline assignment: CDR1 SQVTM and CDR2 ANQGSEA. CDR3 amino acids: CSGKGARTGELFF. CDR3 DNA sequence: TGCAGCGGTAAGGGGGCTCGCACCGGGGAGCTGTTTTTT.

This clone was picked up a small number of times. The chain carries TRBV5-6 and TRBJ2-5; 7 bases fit TRBD1. The germline CDR1 and CDR2 sequences are SGHDT and YYEEEE. The CDR3 runs to 17 residues. J lost 2 bases, V lost 3 bases, and 13 bases had no gene match. CDR3 nucleotide sequence: TGTGCCAGCAGCTGGGGCCCGACAGGGCGCGGGCAAGAGACCCAGTACTTC. This encodes CASSWGPTGRGQETQYF.

The table lists this clone with a few counts. The chain links TRBV5-6 to TRBJ1-2; D is unclear. CDR1 is SGHDT and CDR2 is YYEEEE in the germline V gene. This CDR3 region has 15 residues. The germline V and J ends were trimmed by 0 bases and 2 bases, with 11 bases remaining between them. The chain's CDR3 is CASSLGLYPNYGYTF. DNA of the CDR3: TGTGCCAGCAGCTTGGGGCTGTACCCAAACTATGGCTACACCTTC.

The V gene is TRBV4-2, the J gene TRBJ2-5, with D tentatively TRBD1 (6 bases). This CDR3 has 14 amino acids. V was trimmed by 3 bases and J by 0 bases, leaving 8 bases between them. Looked up from germline, CDR1 is LGHNA and CDR2 is YNFKEQ. The CDR3 sequence is CASSQGHNQETQYF. Written as DNA, the CDR3 is TGTGCCAGCAGCCAGGGACACAACCAAGAGACCCAGTACTTC.

This clone was counted at least ten times. The genes are TRBV2 and TRBJ2-2; D may correspond to TRBD1 or TRBD2 (5 bases each). Trimming stripped 8 bases from V and 0 bases from J, with 10 bases between. Germline-derived CDR1 and CDR2 are SNHLY and FYNNEI. The CDR3 has 14 amino acids. CDR3 nucleotides: TGTGCCAGCCGGGACGATGCGAACACCGGGGAGCTGTTTTTT. Translated, it gives CASRDDANTGELFF.

This clone was recorded a few times. This chain connects TRBV19 to TRBJ1-2, with no clear D. Trimming took off 4 bases at V and 0 bases at J, with 9 bases between the two ends. Germline lookup yields CDR1 LNHDA and CDR2 SQIVND (reference sequence). The CDR3 spans 14 residues. The CDR3, as DNA: TGTGCCAGTAGTAAGGAGGGCGCTAACTATGGCTACACCTTC. Amino acids: CASSKEGANYGYTF.

The chain links TRBV9 to TRBJ1-3; 8 bases are shared with TRBD1. J lost 4 bases, V lost 3 bases, and 6 bases had no gene match. CDR3 length equals 15 residues. Germline CDR1 and CDR2: SGDLS and YYNGEE. The CDR3 reads CASSDRGVEGNTIYF. The DNA for the CDR3 is TGTGCCAGCAGCGACAGGGGGGTAGAAGGAAACACCATATATTTT. Supplemented by reference TRBV9 and TRBJ1-3, the full variable domain reads DSGVTQTPKHLITATGQRVTLRCSPRSGDLSVYWYQQSLDQGLQFLIQYYNGEERAKGNILERFSAQQFPDLHSELNLSSLELGDSALYFCASSDRGVEGNTIYFGEGSWLTVV.

This clone appeared a few times. V usage is TRBV29-1 and J usage is TRBJ1-1; TRBD1 matches 8 bases. The V gene's germline CDR1 is SQVTM and CDR2 ANQGSEA. J gave up 4 bases and V 3 bases, and 4 bases lay outside the gene matches. This CDR3 is 13 amino acids long. CDR3 loop: CSVEQGAGTEAFF. CDR3 bases: TGCAGCGTTGAGCAGGGGGCCGGCACTGAAGCTTTCTTT.

The chain is built from TRBV30 and TRBJ2-4; D not certain. The CDR3 has 11 amino acids. Trimming shortened V by 1 base and J by 7 bases, and 5 bases separated the two germline ends. Germline CDR1 reads GTSNPN; CDR2 reads SVGIG (reference sequence). The CDR3 reads CAWSDKNIQYF. The CDR3, as DNA: TGTGCCTGGAGTGACAAGAACATTCAGTACTTC.

This clone was picked up a small number of times. The genes are TRBV5-1 and TRBJ2-7; TRBD1 matches at 7 bases. Germline CDR1 and CDR2: SGHRS and YFSETQ. V gave up 4 bases and J gave up 2 bases; unmatched junction bases: 9. The CDR3 has 15 amino acids. The CDR3 here is CASSTQQGSTYEQYF. Here the CDR3 DNA reads TGCGCCAGCAGCACTCAACAGGGGAGCACCTACGAGCAGTACTTC.

The chain links TRBV30 to TRBJ1-2, with 8 bases aligning to TRBD1. Losses at the gene ends were 8 bases for V and 4 bases for J; bases not matched to a gene: 9. The CDR3 extends over 13 amino acids. Germline V CDR1 and CDR2: GTSNPN, SVGIG (reference sequence). Here the CDR3 DNA reads TGTGCCGGGCCTGGACAGGGAGGCTATGGCTACACCTTC. Translation: CAGPGQGGYGYTF.

The rearrangement joins TRBV18 to TRBJ2-7, with 10 positions matching TRBD2. The CDR3 sequence is 14 residues long. Germline V gene sequence: CDR1 KGHSH, CDR2 LQKENI. V shed 2 bases, J shed 3 bases, and the junction held 1 base outside the gene matches. Written as DNA, the CDR3 is TGTGCCAGCTCACCAACTAGCGGGGTCTACGAGCAGTACTTC. Amino acids: CASSPTSGVYEQYF.